This TCR beta chain was identified during a study of CD8 T cells in ankylosing spondylitis. General study points: Made up of under ten highly homologous variants, a TCR beta motif appeared characteristic of ankylosing spondylitis blood. Peripheral blood samples showed relatively rare disease-linked clones, and these clones were CD8+.

On this clonotype itself: Its target is not known.

The authors made TCR beta libraries by quantitative 5'-RACE with molecular barcodes. Each CDR3 protein is one row after TCRdb ran MiXCR on the 5' RACE reads. The table has 150,000 to 200,000 distinct CDR3 sequences, over 10% seen once. Germline V gene data show CDR1 as SGDLS and CDR2 as YYNGEE. V lost 3 bases and J lost 4, with 13 bases in between. This CDR3 region has 14 residues. The chain combines TRBV9 with TRBJ1-1; D possibly corresponds to TRBD1 (6 bases). The TCR was taken from a female donor with ankylosing spondylitis or in good health (not recorded which). Sequencing input: blood, either unsorted or a sorted T cell fraction (not recorded which). CDR3 in amino acids: CASSEGGFFTEAFF. CDR3 bases: TGTGCCAGCAGCGAGGGGGGGTTTTTCACTGAAGCTTTCTTT.